The entry below gives a single T cell receptor (beta chain) sequence along with its context. V trimming: 6 bases; J trimming: 9 bases; junction bases outside the gene matches: 4. This CDR3 spans 13 amino acids. In the study's own analysis: Amplification from reference gene primers served as the basis for estimated nucleated cell counts. TCRdb's table, derived via immunoSEQ multiplex PCR, lists solely in-frame clones and lacks some. V, J and clone size are those of that table, while D and trimming were read from the DNA. Here the sample spans 150,000 to 200,000 clones, 60% to 80% being singletons. These data belong to a study of blood T cell repertoires in COVID-19. Study in general: COVID-19 samples from acute and convalescent phases originated in the United States, Italy and Spain. Sources were T cells, B-cell-depleted T cells, or PBMCs; the material itself was cDNA or gDNA.

Residents of 24 US areas, aged about 18 to 89 years, made up the participants. The chain carries TRBV12-3 or TRBV12-4 and TRBJ1-6; 8 nucleotides align to TRBD1. The sequencing input was PBMCs or T cells enriched from blood (not recorded which). This TCR was recovered from a woman in her forties or fifties who had recovered from COVID-19. CDR3 sequence reads: CASRQDRVSPLHF. The CDR3, as DNA: TGTGCCAGCAGGCAGGACAGGGTTTCACCCCTCCACTTT.